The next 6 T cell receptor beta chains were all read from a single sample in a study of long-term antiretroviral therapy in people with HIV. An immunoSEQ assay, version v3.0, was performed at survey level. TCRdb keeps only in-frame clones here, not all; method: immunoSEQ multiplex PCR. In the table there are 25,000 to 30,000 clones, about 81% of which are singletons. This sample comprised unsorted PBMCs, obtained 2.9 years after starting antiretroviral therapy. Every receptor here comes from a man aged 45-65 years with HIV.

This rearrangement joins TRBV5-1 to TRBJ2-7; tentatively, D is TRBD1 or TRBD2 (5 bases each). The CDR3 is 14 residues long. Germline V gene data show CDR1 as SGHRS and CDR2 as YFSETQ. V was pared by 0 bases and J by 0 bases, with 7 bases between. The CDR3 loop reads CASSLVGDSYEQYF. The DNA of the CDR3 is TGCGCCAGCAGCTTGGTGGGGGACTCCTACGAGCAGTACTTC. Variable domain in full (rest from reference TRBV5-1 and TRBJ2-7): KAGVTQTPRYLIKTRGQQVTLSCSPISGHRSVSWYQQTPGQGLQFLFEYFSETQRNKGNFPGRFSGRQFSNSRSEMNVSTLELGDSALYLCASSLVGDSYEQYFGPGTRLTVT.

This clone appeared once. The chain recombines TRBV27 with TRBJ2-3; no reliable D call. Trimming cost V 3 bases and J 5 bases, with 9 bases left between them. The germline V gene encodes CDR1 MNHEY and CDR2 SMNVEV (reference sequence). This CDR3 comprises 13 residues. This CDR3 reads CASSLVIGDTQYF. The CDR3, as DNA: TGTGCCAGCAGTTTGGTAATCGGAGATACGCAGTATTTT.

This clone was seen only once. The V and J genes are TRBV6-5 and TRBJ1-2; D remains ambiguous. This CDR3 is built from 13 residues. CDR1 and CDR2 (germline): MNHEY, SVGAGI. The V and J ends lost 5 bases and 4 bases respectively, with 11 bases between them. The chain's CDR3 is CASSLDTVYGYTF. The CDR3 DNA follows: TGTGCCAGCAGTCTCGACACAGTCTATGGCTACACCTTC.

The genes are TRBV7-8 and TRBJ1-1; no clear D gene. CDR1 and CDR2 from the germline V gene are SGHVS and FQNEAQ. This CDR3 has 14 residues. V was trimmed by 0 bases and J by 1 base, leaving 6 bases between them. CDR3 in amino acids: CASSLARRNTEAFF. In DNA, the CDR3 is TGTGCCAGCAGCTTAGCTCGCAGGAACACTGAAGCTTTCTTT.

CDR3 sequence reads: CASRGQGHSNTEAFF. As DNA, the CDR3 is TGTGCCAGCAGGGGCCAGGGCCACTCGAACACTGAAGCTTTCTTT. The chain has TRBV28 and TRBJ1-1; D is possibly TRBD1 (5 bases). There are 15 residues in the CDR3. V was shortened by 6 bases and J by 1 base, with 15 bases between the two germline ends. From germline, CDR1 is MDHEN and CDR2 SYDVKM.

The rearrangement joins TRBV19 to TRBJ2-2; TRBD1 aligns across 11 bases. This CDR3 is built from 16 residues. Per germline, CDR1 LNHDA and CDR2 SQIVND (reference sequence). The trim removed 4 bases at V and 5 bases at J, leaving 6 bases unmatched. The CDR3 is CASSTQGQGGTGELFF. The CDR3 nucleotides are TGTGCCAGTAGTACTCAGGGACAGGGGGGGACCGGGGAGCTGTTTTTT. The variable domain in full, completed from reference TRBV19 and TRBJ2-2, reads DGGITQSPKYLFRKEGQNVTLSCEQNLNHDAMYWYRQDPGQGLRLIYYSQIVNDFQKGDIAEGYSVSREKKESFPLTVTSAQKNPTAFYLCASSTQGQGGTGELFFGEGSRLTVL.